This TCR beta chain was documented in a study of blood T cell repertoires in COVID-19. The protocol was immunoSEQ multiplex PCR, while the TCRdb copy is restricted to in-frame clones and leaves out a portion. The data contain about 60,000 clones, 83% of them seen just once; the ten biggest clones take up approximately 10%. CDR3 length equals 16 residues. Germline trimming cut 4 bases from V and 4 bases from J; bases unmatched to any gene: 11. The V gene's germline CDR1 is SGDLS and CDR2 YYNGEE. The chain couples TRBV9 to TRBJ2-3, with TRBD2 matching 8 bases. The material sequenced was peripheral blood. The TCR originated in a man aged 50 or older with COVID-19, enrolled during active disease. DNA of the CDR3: TGTGCCAGCAGCCCTTCTAGCGGGCGTCCCTCAGATACGCAGTATTTT. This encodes CASSPSSGRPSDTQYF.